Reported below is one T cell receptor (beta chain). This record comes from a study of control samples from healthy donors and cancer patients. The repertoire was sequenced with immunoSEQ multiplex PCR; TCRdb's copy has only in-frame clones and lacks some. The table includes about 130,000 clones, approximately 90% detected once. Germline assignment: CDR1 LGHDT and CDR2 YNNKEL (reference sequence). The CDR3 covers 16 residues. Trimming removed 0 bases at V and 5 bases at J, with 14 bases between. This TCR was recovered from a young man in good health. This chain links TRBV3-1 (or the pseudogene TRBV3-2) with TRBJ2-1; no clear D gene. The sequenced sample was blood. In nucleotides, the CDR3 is TGTGCCAGCAGCCAAGAATCGCTCAGGTTGGACAATGAGCAGTTCTTC. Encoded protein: CASSQESLRLDNEQFF.